A selection of T cell receptor beta chains follows, all from one sample in a study of T cell repertoires in cytomegalovirus infection. TCRdb re-called the reads through MiXCR, storing one row per CDR3 protein. The top ten hold 8% of the sample, which has about 680,000 distinct CDR3 sequences, approximately 25% seen once. Sequencing used CD8+ T cells from PBMCs. These receptors originate from a human donor in good health (CMV status not recorded). Some clones in this sample may be carry-over from other donors' samples. The CDR3 runs from the conserved cysteine through the conserved F or W. Each record gives: clone size, J gene, D gene, V gene, CDR3 DNA, CDR3 protein. A D gene is named only where the DNA matches it firmly. Size is stated for part of the rows, as once, few or many counts, or as a class when the clone is expanded.

abundance: -
j_gene: TRBJ2-1
d_gene: TRBD2
v_gene: TRBV29-1
CDR3nt: TGCAGCGTAGAAGGACTAGCGGGGGATACCACCTACAATGAGCAGTTCTTC
CDR3aa: CSVEGLAGDTTYNEQFF

abundance: -
j_gene: TRBJ2-3
d_gene: -
v_gene: TRBV6-6
CDR3nt: TGTGCCAGCACAGGGAAGAGCACAGATACGCAGTATTTT
CDR3aa: CASTGKSTDTQYF

abundance: -
j_gene: TRBJ2-1
d_gene: TRBD1
v_gene: TRBV6-2/TRBV6-3
CDR3nt: TGTGCCAGCAGTCCTTCATCCGGACAGGGGGCCTGGGTGGTCTCCTACAATGAGCAGTTCTTC
CDR3aa: CASSPSSGQGAWVVSYNEQFF

abundance: few
j_gene: TRBJ2-7
d_gene: TRBD2
v_gene: TRBV28
CDR3nt: TGTGCCAGCAGCATACAGACTAGCGGTAATATCGAGCAGTACTTC
CDR3aa: CASSIQTSGNIEQYF

abundance: -
j_gene: TRBJ2-7
d_gene: TRBD2
v_gene: TRBV12-3/TRBV12-4
CDR3nt: TGTGCCAGCAGTTCTTCAAGACTAGCGGGGTACGAGCAGTACTTC
CDR3aa: CASSSSRLAGYEQYF

abundance: many
j_gene: TRBJ1-1
d_gene: TRBD1
v_gene: TRBV6-4
CDR3nt: TGTGCCAGCAGTGACTCAACAGGGGGTAGCACTGAAGCTTTCTTT
CDR3aa: CASSDSTGGSTEAFF

abundance: -
j_gene: TRBJ2-1
d_gene: TRBD2
v_gene: TRBV20-1
CDR3nt: TGCAGCGGGGGGGGATCAACCTACAATGAGCAGTTCTTC
CDR3aa: CSGGGSTYNEQFF

abundance: -
j_gene: TRBJ2-2
d_gene: TRBD2
v_gene: TRBV2
CDR3nt: TGTGCCAGCAGTTATCTAGCGGGGGGTGCCGGGGAGCTGGTTTTT
CDR3aa: CASSYLAGGAGELVF

abundance: few
j_gene: TRBJ1-6
d_gene: -
v_gene: TRBV20-1
CDR3nt: TGCAGTGCTAGAGTAAAGGGATATAATTCACCCCTCCACTTT
CDR3aa: CSARVKGYNSPLHF

abundance: few
j_gene: TRBJ1-1
d_gene: TRBD1
v_gene: TRBV10-3
CDR3nt: TGTGCCATCAGGGTGGGACAGGGGGCGAATTATGGCACTGAAGCTTTCTTT
CDR3aa: CAIRVGQGANYGTEAFF

abundance: many
j_gene: TRBJ2-1
d_gene: TRBD1
v_gene: TRBV11-3
CDR3nt: TGTGCCAGCAGCTCCCGGGACAGGGATCCCAATGAGCAGTTCTTC
CDR3aa: CASSSRDRDPNEQFF

abundance: many
j_gene: TRBJ2-2
d_gene: -
v_gene: TRBV7-3
CDR3nt: TGTGCCAGCAGCAATCTAAACACCGGGGAGCTGTTTTTT
CDR3aa: CASSNLNTGELFF

abundance: few
j_gene: TRBJ2-2
d_gene: -
v_gene: TRBV6-6
CDR3nt: TGTGCCAGCAGTTACTCTCCGGACGCCGGGGAGCTGTTTTTT
CDR3aa: CASSYSPDAGELFF

abundance: few
j_gene: TRBJ2-3
d_gene: -
v_gene: TRBV6-1
CDR3nt: TGTGCCAGCACTCCGAGGGGGGACACAGATACGCAGTATTTT
CDR3aa: CASTPRGDTDTQYF

abundance: many
j_gene: TRBJ2-3
d_gene: -
v_gene: TRBV7-8
CDR3nt: TGTGCCAGCAGCTTATGGGCCACCGGTAGCACAGATACGCAGTATTTT
CDR3aa: CASSLWATGSTDTQYF

abundance: -
j_gene: TRBJ2-3
d_gene: -
v_gene: TRBV12-3/TRBV12-4
CDR3nt: TGTGCCACCTCAGGGATCTCGTTT
CDR3aa: CATSGISF

abundance: few
j_gene: TRBJ1-1
d_gene: -
v_gene: TRBV3-1
CDR3nt: TGTGCCAGCAGCCTTCATACGGGAATGAACACTGAAGCTTTCTTT
CDR3aa: CASSLHTGMNTEAFF

abundance: few
j_gene: TRBJ2-1
d_gene: TRBD2
v_gene: TRBV20-1
CDR3nt: TGCAGTGCCGTAAGAGGGGGACTAGCCCCAGGAGAGCAGTTCTTC
CDR3aa: CSAVRGGLAPGEQFF

abundance: few
j_gene: TRBJ2-1
d_gene: TRBD2
v_gene: TRBV2
CDR3nt: TGTGCCAGCACGGGAGGGAGGGAGCAGTTCTTC
CDR3aa: CASTGGREQFF

abundance: many
j_gene: TRBJ2-5
d_gene: -
v_gene: TRBV10-3
CDR3nt: TGTGCCATCAGTGAGTCGAAGGGAGAGACCCAGTACTTC
CDR3aa: CAISESKGETQYF

abundance: many
j_gene: TRBJ1-6
d_gene: -
v_gene: TRBV7-8
CDR3nt: TGTGCCAGCAGCTTTGGGGGCAGCTCCTATAATTCACCCCTCCACTTT
CDR3aa: CASSFGGSSYNSPLHF

abundance: few
j_gene: TRBJ1-4
d_gene: TRBD1
v_gene: TRBV28
CDR3nt: TGTGCCAGCAGTCCCTGGGACAGAAGTAATGAAAAACTGTTTTTT
CDR3aa: CASSPWDRSNEKLFF

abundance: few
j_gene: TRBJ2-2
d_gene: -
v_gene: TRBV29-1
CDR3nt: TGCAGCGTTGTGGATCAGGGGCTGAACACCGGGGAGCTGTTTTTT
CDR3aa: CSVVDQGLNTGELFF